A selection of T cell receptor beta chains follows, all from one sample in a study of radiotherapy plus CTLA-4 blockade in lung cancer. The data were produced by immunoSEQ multiplex PCR, yet TCRdb's version contains in-frame clones alone and is incomplete. The sample includes 40,000 or so clones, about 80% seen only once; the top ten take about 8.9%. Sequences were derived from peripheral blood, sampled from a patient treated with radiotherapy plus ipilimumab. Source of these receptors: a human donor with non-small cell lung cancer who had stable disease on radiotherapy plus ipilimumab. CDR3s include the opening cysteine and the closing phenylalanine or tryptophan. The D gene is left open where the match is weak. Some rows mark clone size as missing; the rest say once, few, many or name a class of expanded clone.

j_call d_call clone_size v_call cdr3_aa cdr3_nt
TRBJ1-1 - - TRBV6-1 CASSELGGSHTEAFF TGTGCCAGCAGTGAACTGGGCGGATCCCACACTGAAGCTTTCTTT
TRBJ2-3 - - TRBV5-1 CASSLETSTDTQYF TGCGCCAGCAGCTTGGAGACGAGCACAGATACGCAGTATTTT
TRBJ1-6 TRBD1 - TRBV7-2 CASSPSTGRHSPLHF TGTGCCAGCAGCCCGTCGACAGGGCGGCATTCACCCCTCCACTTT
TRBJ2-5 - few TRBV29-1 CSVGSGETQYF TGCAGCGTTGGTTCAGGCGAGACCCAGTACTTC
TRBJ2-1 - - TRBV5-1 CASSPQVLGNEQFF TGCGCCAGCAGCCCCCAAGTTCTTGGGAATGAGCAGTTCTTC
TRBJ1-3 TRBD1 once TRBV5-6 CASSRQGSGNTIYF TGTGCCAGCAGTCGACAGGGCTCTGGAAACACCATATATTTT
TRBJ1-1 - - TRBV5-5 CASSLLQGTEAFF TGTGCCAGCAGCCTTCTGCAGGGCACTGAAGCTTTCTTT
TRBJ2-1 TRBD2 - TRBV7-2 CASSPRGLVGDEQFF TGTGCCAGCAGCCCCCGGGGACTAGTTGGCGATGAGCAGTTCTTC
TRBJ2-1 TRBD2 - TRBV5-8 CASSLASSGVISYNEQFF TGTGCCAGCAGCTTGGCGTCTAGCGGGGTTATCTCCTACAATGAGCAGTTCTTC
TRBJ1-1 TRBD1 - TRBV5-6 CASSTLDRAEAFF TGTGCCAGCAGCACCCTCGACAGGGCCGAGGCTTTCTTT
TRBJ2-2 - - TRBV19 CASSIGDGELFF TGTGCCAGTAGTATAGGGGACGGGGAGCTGTTTTTT
TRBJ2-3 - - TRBV9 CASSVDPQLFTDTQYF TGTGCCAGCAGCGTAGACCCTCAACTCTTCACAGATACGCAGTATTTT
TRBJ2-2 TRBD2 - TRBV19 CASSIVRLLAGGELFF TGTGCCAGTAGTATAGTGAGACTCTTAGCGGGCGGGGAGCTGTTTTTT
TRBJ2-7 - - TRBV27 CASSFLGTPYEQYF TGTGCCAGCAGTTTCCTCGGGACCCCCTACGAGCAGTACTTC
TRBJ1-6 - - TRBV25-1 CASSAYSDSPLHF TGTGCCAGCAGTGCTTACAGTGACTCACCCCTCCACTTT
TRBJ2-3 - - TRBV5-1 CASSLRQGTDTQYF TGCGCCAGCAGCTTGAGGCAGGGCACAGATACGCAGTATTTT
TRBJ1-1 TRBD1 - TRBV10-3 CAITAGGETEAFF TGTGCCATCACCGCAGGGGGCGAGACTGAAGCTTTCTTT
TRBJ1-6 - - TRBV9 CASSVATGGGGNSPLHF TGTGCCAGCAGCGTAGCGACGGGAGGGGGTGGAAATTCACCCCTCCACTTT
TRBJ2-7 - - TRBV2 CASSENRVSYEQYF TGTGCCAGCAGTGAGAACAGGGTCTCCTACGAGCAGTACTTC
TRBJ2-6 TRBD1 - TRBV9 CASSVDHWRDRVPGANVLTF TGTGCCAGCAGCGTAGACCATTGGAGGGACAGGGTCCCGGGGGCCAACGTCCTGACTTTC
TRBJ1-1 - once TRBV2 CASSDFMNTEAFF TGTGCCAGCAGTGATTTTATGAACACTGAAGCTTTCTTT
TRBJ1-5 - - TRBV19 CASSIRVELRSAQHF TGTGCCAGTAGTATAAGGGTAGAACTGAGGTCAGCCCAGCATTTT
TRBJ1-3 - medium-sized TRBV5-1 CASSLGGTTGNTIYF TGCGCCAGCAGCTTAGGGGGTACTACTGGAAACACCATATATTTT
TRBJ2-7 - - TRBV7-2 CASSWPRAADYEQYF TGTGCCAGCAGCTGGCCCAGAGCAGCCGACTACGAGCAGTACTTC
TRBJ1-2 TRBD1 - TRBV30 CAWSYTQGARNYGYTF TGTGCCTGGAGTTATACACAGGGGGCTAGAAACTATGGCTACACCTTC
TRBJ1-2 - - TRBV2 CASSERGTDYGYTF TGTGCCAGCAGTGAGAGAGGAACAGACTATGGCTACACCTTC
TRBJ1-5 - - TRBV19 CASSSQAGQPQHF TGTGCCAGTAGTAGCCAGGCGGGGCAGCCCCAGCATTTT
TRBJ2-2 - - TRBV25-1 CASNYRNTGELFF TGTGCCAGCAACTACCGAAACACCGGGGAGCTGTTTTTT
TRBJ2-7 - - TRBV7-9 CASSPGGNEQYF TGTGCCAGCAGCCCCGGAGGAAACGAGCAGTACTTC
TRBJ1-1 - - TRBV7-2 CASSLRGGAHSMNTEAFF TGTGCCAGCAGCTTACGGGGGGGCGCCCATTCCATGAACACTGAAGCTTTCTTT
TRBJ2-4 - - TRBV19 CAIGDDIQYF TGTGCCATTGGGGACGACATTCAGTACTTC
TRBJ2-1 TRBD1 - TRBV6-5 CASTPDRSSYNEQFF TGTGCCAGCACCCCGGACAGGAGCTCCTACAATGAGCAGTTCTTC
TRBJ1-6 - - TRBV30 CAWIEGGKSPLHF TGTGCCTGGATTGAGGGAGGTAAATCACCCCTCCACTTT
TRBJ1-1 - - TRBV27 CASSLRPGRMNTEAFF TGTGCCAGCAGTTTAAGGCCAGGGCGAATGAACACTGAAGCTTTCTTT
TRBJ2-1 - - TRBV11-2 CASSHQPWGLTYNEQFF TGTGCCAGCAGCCATCAACCCTGGGGGCTGACCTACAATGAGCAGTTCTTC
TRBJ1-6 - few TRBV6-1 CASVQGLNSPLHF TGTGCCAGCGTGCAGGGCCTTAATTCACCCCTCCACTTT
TRBJ1-5 - - TRBV6-5 CASSTGGGQPQHF TGTGCCAGCAGTACCGGGGGCGGACAGCCCCAGCATTTT
TRBJ1-1 - - TRBV19 CASSMRGVGAEAFF TGTGCCAGTAGTATGAGAGGGGTAGGGGCTGAAGCTTTCTTT
TRBJ2-7 TRBD1 - TRBV5-1 CASSLEQGAPYEQYF TGCGCCAGCAGCTTGGAACAGGGGGCCCCTTACGAGCAGTACTTC
TRBJ1-6 - - TRBV5-1 CASSLAPGFNSPLHF TGCGCCAGCAGCTTGGCCCCCGGATTTAATTCACCCCTCCACTTT
TRBJ2-5 - - TRBV19 CASSRGTMRETQYF TGTGCCAGTAGTAGAGGGACAATGAGAGAGACCCAGTACTTC
TRBJ1-3 - - TRBV11-2 CASSLVGSGNTIYF TGTGCCAGCAGCCTGGTCGGCTCTGGAAACACCATATATTTT
TRBJ2-7 - - TRBV5-8 CASFREGLPDEQYF TGTGCCAGCTTCCGAGAGGGCCTCCCTGACGAGCAGTACTTC
TRBJ1-1 TRBD1 - TRBV28 CASSLSGTGAFF TGTGCCAGCAGTTTATCCGGGACAGGGGCTTTCTTT
TRBJ2-2 TRBD2 - TRBV6-5 CASSSSGGAGELFF TGTGCCAGCAGTTCCAGCGGGGGGGCCGGGGAGCTGTTTTTT
TRBJ1-3 - few TRBV5-6 CASSLGQVGNTIYF TGTGCCAGCAGCTTGGGACAGGTTGGAAACACCATATATTTT
TRBJ2-2 TRBD1 - TRBV4-1 CASSHYGGTGHTGELFF TGCGCCAGCAGCCACTACGGCGGGACAGGCCACACCGGGGAGCTGTTTTTT
TRBJ2-5 - - TRBV27 CASKGLINIQYF TGTGCCAGCAAGGGACTCATCAATATCCAGTACTTC
TRBJ1-1 - once TRBV6-5 CASRMHVNTEAFF TGTGCCAGCAGGATGCACGTGAACACTGAAGCTTTCTTT
TRBJ1-2 - - TRBV15 CATSRATAANYGYTF TGTGCCACCAGCAGAGCAACAGCAGCTAACTATGGCTACACCTTC
TRBJ2-1 TRBD1 - TRBV6-5 CASSAPTGAYNEQFF TGTGCCAGCAGTGCCCCGACAGGGGCTTACAATGAGCAGTTCTTC
TRBJ2-3 - - TRBV19 CASSTSGSDTQYF -
TRBJ1-5 - - TRBV18 CASSPMSNQPQHF TGTGCCAGCTCACCGATGAGCAATCAGCCCCAGCATTTT
TRBJ1-6 - - TRBV27 CATYGQGKGSPLHF TGTGCCACCTACGGTCAGGGTAAAGGATCACCCCTCCACTTT
TRBJ1-5 - - TRBV5-1 CASSLDSPNQPQHF TGCGCCAGCAGCTTGGACTCCCCTAATCAGCCCCAGCATTTT
TRBJ2-3 - once TRBV11-2 CASSLNSDTQYF TGTGCCAGCAGCTTAAACTCAGATACGCAGTATTTT
TRBJ1-6 - - TRBV7-9 CASSSPSAGNSPLHF TGTGCCAGCAGCTCCCCTTCGGCCGGTAATTCACCCCTCCACTTT
TRBJ1-6 TRBD1 - TRBV6-6 CASRTGGGSPLHF TGTGCCAGCAGGACAGGGGGTGGTTCACCCCTCCACTTT